What follows are 10 T cell receptor beta chains derived from one specimen sequenced in a study of monozygotic twins with inflammatory bowel disease. TCRdb re-called the 5' RACE reads and shows each CDR3 protein once, DNA omitted. The sample holds 350,000 to 550,000 distinct CDR3 sequences. The sample was blood. The origin of the receptors is a human donor with ulcerative colitis or Crohn's disease, or a healthy co-twin of an affected twin (not recorded which).

This chain connects TRBV30 to TRBJ1-2; TCRdb gives TRBD1 as the D gene, but with no DNA this cannot be confirmed. The CDR3 is 15 amino acids. CDR1 is GTSNPN and CDR2 is SVGIG in the germline V gene (reference sequence). The CDR3 region is CAWSVGRQGASGYTF.

CDR3 region: CASSFYRGDTGELFF. The chain recombines TRBV12-3 or TRBV12-4 with TRBJ2-2; no DNA is available, so the TRBD1 call from TCRdb remains unchecked. The CDR3 length is 15 residues.

The chain employs TRBV4-2 and TRBJ2-1; absent DNA, TCRdb's TRBD2 call cannot be checked. This CDR3 region has 16 residues. Germline assignment: CDR1 LGHNA and CDR2 YNFKEQ. The CDR3 sequence: CASSQGGGFEYNEQFF.

This rearrangement joins TRBV10-3 to TRBJ2-7. Per the germline V gene, CDR1 is ENHRY and CDR2 is SYGVKD. There are 12 residues in the CDR3. The CDR3 reads CAISEAMQEQYF.

V usage is TRBV20-1 and J usage is TRBJ2-7; TCRdb returns TRBD2, unconfirmable since there is no DNA. The CDR3 sequence is 13 residues long. Germline loops: CDR1 DFQATT, CDR2 SNEGSKA (reference sequence). CDR3 in amino acids: CSARSEGNDEQYF.

J is TRBJ1-2 and V is TRBV20-1; with no DNA, the TCRdb D assignment of TRBD1 cannot be verified. This CDR3 has 13 residues. Per germline, CDR1 DFQATT and CDR2 SNEGSKA (reference sequence). The CDR3 is CSAAVTGKGGYTF.

The gene calls are TRBV5-1 and TRBJ1-1; TCRdb's D gene call, TRBD1, goes unchecked for lack of DNA. The V gene's germline CDR1 is SGHRS and CDR2 YFSETQ. The CDR3 is 13 amino acids. The CDR3 here is CASSRGQGTEAFF.

The V and J genes are TRBV5-5 and TRBJ1-6; TCRdb selects TRBD1, and the lack of DNA leaves this call unchecked. The CDR3 contains 16 residues. Germline V CDR1 and CDR2: SGHKS, YYEKEE (reference sequence). CDR3 sequence: CASSAGAAEYNSPLHF.

The chain recombines TRBV7-9 with TRBJ1-5; TCRdb reports TRBD1, a call that lacks DNA to check it against. CDR1 and CDR2 from the germline V gene are SEHNR and FQNEAQ (reference sequence). The CDR3 has 16 residues. CDR3 residues: CGSSLALGAGNQPQHF.

The V call is TRBV7-2, the J call TRBJ1-2; lacking DNA, the TRBD1 call made by TCRdb goes unchecked. The length of the CDR3 is 15 residues. Per germline, CDR1 SGHTA and CDR2 FQGNSA. The CDR3 loop is CASSTSPGQGNGYTF.